Listed below are T cell receptor beta chains from one sample, sequenced in a study of OX40 agonist ivuxolimab in advanced cancers. Repertoires were generated with immunoSEQ multiplex PCR, while TCRdb's copy carries only in-frame clones and drops some. Among 50,000 to 65,000 clones, around nine tenths were seen once, and the ten largest hold about 0.62%. This specimen consisted of CD4+ or CD8+ T cells sorted from blood, obtained in a trial of the OX40 agonist ivuxolimab. The source of these receptors is an adult with an advanced solid tumor such as melanoma, head and neck, liver or kidney cancer. Each CDR3 is given with its conserved first and last residue. Fields, in order: CDR3 protein, CDR3 DNA, D gene, V gene, J gene, clone size. D genes are given only for firm matches. Size tells how often a clone was seen (once, few, many) or the class of an expanded clone, and some rows leave it out.

cdr3_aa: CASSLPQGTNYGYTF
cdr3_nt: TGTGCCAGCAGCTTACCACAGGGGACGAACTATGGCTACACCTTC
d_call: TRBD1
v_call: TRBV7-9
j_call: TRBJ1-2
clone_size: .

cdr3_aa: CASSLASGADTGELFF
cdr3_nt: TGTGCCAGCAGCTTGGCTAGCGGTGCGGACACCGGGGAGCTGTTTTTT
d_call: TRBD2
v_call: TRBV5-6
j_call: TRBJ2-2
clone_size: .

cdr3_aa: CASSEGLAGVHEQFF
cdr3_nt: TGTGCCAGCAGTGAAGGCCTAGCGGGAGTACATGAGCAGTTCTTC
d_call: TRBD2
v_call: TRBV6-1
j_call: TRBJ2-1
clone_size: .

cdr3_aa: CASSSTLYNEQFF
cdr3_nt: TGTGCCAGCAGCTCCACGCTGTACAATGAGCAGTTCTTC
d_call: .
v_call: TRBV11-2
j_call: TRBJ2-1
clone_size: .

cdr3_aa: CASSFSGGSAYEQYF
cdr3_nt: TGTGCCAGCAGTTTCAGCGGCGGCTCAGCCTACGAGCAGTACTTC
d_call: .
v_call: TRBV9
j_call: TRBJ2-7
clone_size: .

cdr3_aa: CAWSKGRGTEAFF
cdr3_nt: TGTGCCTGGAGTAAGGGGAGGGGGACTGAAGCTTTCTTT
d_call: .
v_call: TRBV30
j_call: TRBJ1-1
clone_size: .

cdr3_aa: CASSPQGGDQPQHF
cdr3_nt: TGTGCCAGCAGCCCGCAGGGGGGCGATCAGCCCCAGCATTTT
d_call: TRBD1
v_call: TRBV7-2
j_call: TRBJ1-5
clone_size: .

cdr3_aa: CASSRGWLEGELFF
cdr3_nt: TGTGCCAGCAGCCGAGGATGGCTGGAGGGGGAGCTGTTTTTT
d_call: .
v_call: TRBV5-4
j_call: TRBJ2-2
clone_size: .

cdr3_aa: CASALGAGLTYNEQFF
cdr3_nt: TGTGCCAGCGCCCTGGGGGCGGGATTGACCTACAATGAGCAGTTCTTC
d_call: .
v_call: TRBV7-3
j_call: TRBJ2-1
clone_size: .

cdr3_aa: CASSYSLPGQAFF
cdr3_nt: TGTGCCAGCAGTTACTCCCTTCCAGGGCAGGCTTTCTTT
d_call: .
v_call: TRBV6-5
j_call: TRBJ1-1
clone_size: .

cdr3_aa: CASSPQGGHEQFF
cdr3_nt: TGTGCCAGCAGCCCGCAAGGGGGCCATGAGCAGTTCTTC
d_call: TRBD1
v_call: TRBV11-3
j_call: TRBJ2-1
clone_size: .

cdr3_aa: CAWKLAGGKETQYF
cdr3_nt: TGTGCCTGGAAACTAGCGGGAGGGAAAGAGACCCAGTACTTC
d_call: TRBD2
v_call: TRBV30
j_call: TRBJ2-5
clone_size: .

cdr3_aa: CASSEVPYNEQFF
cdr3_nt: TGTGCCAGCAGTGAAGTACCTTACAATGAGCAGTTCTTC
d_call: .
v_call: TRBV2
j_call: TRBJ2-1
clone_size: .

cdr3_aa: CASSLVSGPNTGELFF
cdr3_nt: TGCGCCAGCAGCTTGGTTTCGGGCCCGAACACCGGGGAGCTGTTTTTT
d_call: .
v_call: TRBV5-1
j_call: TRBJ2-2
clone_size: .

cdr3_aa: CASSLGVGEQFF
cdr3_nt: TGTGCCAGCAGCTTAGGTGTAGGTGAGCAGTTCTTC
d_call: .
v_call: TRBV7-2
j_call: TRBJ2-1
clone_size: .

cdr3_aa: CASSPREGGGTEAFF
cdr3_nt: TGCGCCAGCAGCCCTAGAGAGGGCGGGGGCACTGAAGCTTTCTTT
d_call: .
v_call: TRBV5-1
j_call: TRBJ1-1
clone_size: .

cdr3_aa: CASSLALAVNTEAFF
cdr3_nt: TGTGCGAGCAGCTTGGCATTGGCGGTGAACACTGAAGCTTTCTTT
d_call: .
v_call: TRBV5-4
j_call: TRBJ1-1
clone_size: .

cdr3_aa: CSVEPRGSFEQFF
cdr3_nt: TGCAGCGTTGAACCCCGGGGTAGTTTTGAGCAGTTCTTC
d_call: .
v_call: TRBV29-1
j_call: TRBJ2-1
clone_size: .

cdr3_aa: CASSLGSAAYEQYF
cdr3_nt: TGTGCCAGCAGCTTAGGGTCCGCCGCCTACGAGCAGTACTTC
d_call: .
v_call: TRBV7-9
j_call: TRBJ2-7
clone_size: .

cdr3_aa: CSVSTGGRTGELFF
cdr3_nt: TGCAGCGTTTCAACAGGGGGCCGAACCGGGGAGCTGTTTTTT
d_call: TRBD1
v_call: TRBV29-1
j_call: TRBJ2-2
clone_size: few

cdr3_aa: CAISSGTLYNEQFF
cdr3_nt: TGTGCCATCAGTTCCGGGACCCTTTACAATGAGCAGTTCTTC
d_call: .
v_call: TRBV10-3
j_call: TRBJ2-1
clone_size: .

cdr3_aa: CAWSVLSDTQYF
cdr3_nt: TGTGCCTGGAGTGTACTAAGCGATACGCAGTATTTT
d_call: .
v_call: TRBV30
j_call: TRBJ2-3
clone_size: .

cdr3_aa: CASSEGTGLNTEAFF
cdr3_nt: TGTGCCAGTAGTGAAGGGACAGGGTTGAACACTGAAGCTTTCTTT
d_call: TRBD1
v_call: TRBV19
j_call: TRBJ1-1
clone_size: .

cdr3_aa: CASSQGPGGPYNEKLFF
cdr3_nt: TGCGCCAGCAGCCAAGGGCCAGGGGGCCCCTATAATGAAAAACTGTTTTTT
d_call: TRBD1
v_call: TRBV4-1
j_call: TRBJ1-4
clone_size: .

cdr3_aa: CASRGDRGQRAFF
cdr3_nt: TGTGCCAGCAGGGGGGACAGGGGGCAAAGAGCTTTCTTT
d_call: TRBD1
v_call: TRBV6-5
j_call: TRBJ1-1
clone_size: .

cdr3_aa: CASSVLAGEVGELFF
cdr3_nt: TGTGCCAGCAGCGTCCTAGCGGGAGAGGTCGGGGAGCTGTTTTTT
d_call: TRBD2
v_call: TRBV9
j_call: TRBJ2-2
clone_size: .

cdr3_aa: CASSLGLGLAYEQYF
cdr3_nt: TGCGCCAGCAGCTTGGGTCTAGGGTTGGCCTACGAGCAGTACTTC
d_call: .
v_call: TRBV5-1
j_call: TRBJ2-7
clone_size: few

cdr3_aa: CAWILAGGTGELFF
cdr3_nt: TGTGCCTGGATCCTAGCGGGAGGCACCGGGGAGCTGTTTTTT
d_call: TRBD2
v_call: TRBV30
j_call: TRBJ2-2
clone_size: .

cdr3_aa: CASRKGPGGPADTQYF
cdr3_nt: TGCGCCAGCAGGAAGGGTCCGGGAGGGCCGGCGGATACGCAGTATTTT
d_call: TRBD2
v_call: TRBV5-1
j_call: TRBJ2-3
clone_size: .

cdr3_aa: CASAWGARTGELFF
cdr3_nt: TGCGCCAGTGCCTGGGGGGCGAGGACCGGGGAGCTGTTTTTT
d_call: .
v_call: TRBV10-2
j_call: TRBJ2-2
clone_size: .

cdr3_aa: CASSSRSSGANVLTF
cdr3_nt: TGTGCCAGCAGCTCCAGGAGCTCTGGGGCCAACGTCCTGACTTTC
d_call: .
v_call: TRBV11-3
j_call: TRBJ2-6
clone_size: .

cdr3_aa: CASSETGSSNQPQHF
cdr3_nt: TGTGCCAGCTCGGAGACAGGGAGTAGCAATCAGCCCCAGCATTTT
d_call: TRBD1
v_call: TRBV6-5
j_call: TRBJ1-5
clone_size: few

cdr3_aa: CASSRIRGFQETQYF
cdr3_nt: TGTGCCAGCAGCCGCATCCGCGGGTTTCAAGAGACCCAGTACTTC
d_call: .
v_call: TRBV14
j_call: TRBJ2-5
clone_size: once

cdr3_aa: CASSQGMGYEQYF
cdr3_nt: TGTGCCAGCAGCCAAGGGATGGGCTACGAGCAGTACTTC
d_call: .
v_call: TRBV4-2
j_call: TRBJ2-7
clone_size: .

cdr3_aa: CASSLVGGADYGYTF
cdr3_nt: TGTGCCAGCAGCTTGGTAGGGGGCGCCGACTATGGCTACACCTTC
d_call: TRBD1
v_call: TRBV5-8
j_call: TRBJ1-2
clone_size: .

cdr3_aa: CASSRSTGLGTEAFF
cdr3_nt: TGTGCCAGCAGTCGGTCGACAGGGCTGGGAACTGAAGCTTTCTTT
d_call: TRBD1
v_call: TRBV27
j_call: TRBJ1-1
clone_size: .

cdr3_aa: CASKAGGRTYEQYF
cdr3_nt: TGTGCCAGCAAGGCAGGGGGAAGGACCTACGAGCAGTACTTC
d_call: TRBD1
v_call: TRBV28
j_call: TRBJ2-7
clone_size: .

cdr3_aa: CASSYSSANYEQYF
cdr3_nt: TGTGCCAGCAGCTACTCTAGCGCAAACTACGAGCAGTACTTC
d_call: .
v_call: TRBV5-5
j_call: TRBJ2-7
clone_size: .

cdr3_aa: CASSSYGGPYEQYF
cdr3_nt: TGCGCCAGCAGCTCGTATGGGGGGCCATACGAGCAGTACTTC
d_call: .
v_call: TRBV5-1
j_call: TRBJ2-7
clone_size: .

cdr3_aa: CASSPLQGQGTEAFF
cdr3_nt: TGTGCCAGCAGCCCACTACAGGGTCAAGGCACTGAAGCTTTCTTT
d_call: .
v_call: TRBV6-5
j_call: TRBJ1-1
clone_size: .

cdr3_aa: CASSYRGLYEQYF
cdr3_nt: TGTGCCAGCAGCTACAGGGGGCTCTACGAGCAGTACTTC
d_call: TRBD1
v_call: TRBV6-5
j_call: TRBJ2-7
clone_size: .

cdr3_aa: CASSLGTVVGGYTF
cdr3_nt: TGTGCCAGCTCACTCGGGACGGTGGTTGGTGGCTACACCTTC
d_call: .
v_call: TRBV18
j_call: TRBJ1-2
clone_size: .

cdr3_aa: CASSLGTMETQYF
cdr3_nt: TGCGCCAGCAGCCTCGGAACGATGGAGACCCAGTACTTC
d_call: .
v_call: TRBV5-1
j_call: TRBJ2-5
clone_size: .

cdr3_aa: CASSLGDRGSGNTIYF
cdr3_nt: TGTGCCAGCAGCTTAGGGGACAGGGGGTCCGGAAACACCATATATTTT
d_call: TRBD1
v_call: TRBV7-9
j_call: TRBJ1-3
clone_size: .

cdr3_aa: CASSSLGQGLYEQYF
cdr3_nt: TGTGCCAGCAGCTCACTGGGACAGGGACTTTACGAGCAGTACTTC
d_call: TRBD1
v_call: TRBV14
j_call: TRBJ2-7
clone_size: .

cdr3_aa: CASSLTGINYEQYF
cdr3_nt: TGTGCCAGCAGCTTAACAGGGATCAACTACGAGCAGTACTTC
d_call: .
v_call: TRBV7-8
j_call: TRBJ2-7
clone_size: .

cdr3_aa: CASSRGNYGYTF
cdr3_nt: TGTGCCAGCAGCAGGGGGAACTATGGCTACACCTTC
d_call: TRBD1
v_call: TRBV6-5
j_call: TRBJ1-2
clone_size: .

cdr3_aa: CATRGPDRGYNYGYTF
cdr3_nt: TGTGCCACAAGGGGGCCAGACAGGGGTTACAACTATGGCTACACCTTC
d_call: TRBD1
v_call: TRBV19
j_call: TRBJ1-2
clone_size: .

cdr3_aa: CASSPWTSGVNNEQFF
cdr3_nt: TGCGCCAGCAGCCCGTGGACTAGCGGGGTGAACAATGAGCAGTTCTTC
d_call: TRBD2
v_call: TRBV5-1
j_call: TRBJ2-1
clone_size: .

cdr3_aa: CASSRGLAGDYEQYF
cdr3_nt: TGTGCCAGCAGCCGAGGACTAGCGGGTGATTACGAGCAGTACTTC
d_call: TRBD2
v_call: TRBV7-9
j_call: TRBJ2-7
clone_size: .

cdr3_aa: CASSPSGFSYGANVLTF
cdr3_nt: TGTGCCAGCAGTCCGTCGGGATTTAGCTACGGGGCCAACGTCCTGACTTTC
d_call: .
v_call: TRBV2
j_call: TRBJ2-6
clone_size: .

cdr3_aa: CASSQGRDRGTEAFF
cdr3_nt: TGTGCCAGCAGTCAAGGACGGGACAGGGGGACTGAAGCTTTCTTT
d_call: TRBD1
v_call: TRBV11-3
j_call: TRBJ1-1
clone_size: .

cdr3_aa: CASSTPGGPNYGYTF
cdr3_nt: TGTGCCAGCAGTACACCAGGTGGCCCGAACTATGGCTACACCTTC
d_call: .
v_call: TRBV28
j_call: TRBJ1-2
clone_size: .

cdr3_aa: CARSFTGSGRAKNIQYF
cdr3_nt: TGTGCCAGAAGCTTCACGGGAAGCGGGAGGGCCAAAAACATTCAGTACTTC
d_call: TRBD2
v_call: TRBV5-3
j_call: TRBJ2-4
clone_size: .

cdr3_aa: CASSRDSLNYGYTF
cdr3_nt: TGTGCCAGCAGCCGGGACAGTTTAAACTATGGCTACACCTTC
d_call: TRBD1
v_call: TRBV7-9
j_call: TRBJ1-2
clone_size: .

cdr3_aa: CASSSSGALKAQYF
cdr3_nt: TGCGCCAGCAGCTCATCAGGGGCCCTGAAGGCCCAGTACTTC
d_call: .
v_call: TRBV5-1
j_call: TRBJ2-5
clone_size: .

cdr3_aa: CASRKDGGYEQYF
cdr3_nt: TGTGCCAGCAGGAAGGACGGAGGCTACGAGCAGTACTTC
d_call: .
v_call: TRBV6-5
j_call: TRBJ2-7
clone_size: .

cdr3_aa: CASSQSGQGYEQYF
cdr3_nt: TGTGCCAGCAGCCAATCGGGACAGGGATACGAGCAGTACTTC
d_call: TRBD1
v_call: TRBV4-2
j_call: TRBJ2-7
clone_size: .

cdr3_aa: CSAQYTGELFF
cdr3_nt: TGCAGTGCTCAGTACACCGGGGAGCTGTTTTTT
d_call: .
v_call: TRBV20-1
j_call: TRBJ2-2
clone_size: .

cdr3_aa: CASSSPGTGTSNTEAFF
cdr3_nt: TGTGCCAGCAGCTCGCCCGGGACAGGTACCTCGAACACTGAAGCTTTCTTT
d_call: TRBD1
v_call: TRBV28
j_call: TRBJ1-1
clone_size: .